The 15 T cell receptor beta chains below come from one sample, sequenced in a study of T-cell reconstitution after alpha-beta-depleted transplantation in children. Unique molecular identifiers were incorporated into the prepared TCRbeta library. TCRdb called the PCR reads again in MiXCR, with one record for every CDR3 protein. The data hold some 300,000 distinct CDR3 sequences, with approximately 10% observed a single time. The source material was PBMCs from the stem cell graft donor, sampled from the stem cell graft. These TCRs come from a human donor who donated a stem cell graft to a child with acute lymphoblastic leukemia.

This clonotype was counted only a few times. This chain connects TRBV12-3 or TRBV12-4 to TRBJ1-3; D unresolved. This CDR3 is 15 amino acids long. V was shortened by 1 base and J by 4 bases, with 11 bases between the two germline ends. The CDR3 sequence is CASSLGSGPGNTIYF. CDR3 DNA: TGTGCCAGCAGTTTAGGCAGCGGCCCCGGAAACACCATATATTTT.

This clonotype was observed a handful of times. CDR3 sequence reads: CASSPQDGNTEAFF. The CDR3, as DNA: TGTGCCAGCAGTCCCCAGGACGGAAACACTGAAGCTTTCTTT. The chain is built from TRBV12-3 or TRBV12-4 and TRBJ1-1; D gene ambiguous. CDR3 length: 14 residues. V lost 5 bases, J lost 2 bases, and 12 bases lay in between.

This chain connects TRBV27 to TRBJ2-7; 7 bases map to TRBD2. Germline V gives CDR1 MNHEY, CDR2 SMNVEV (reference sequence). The CDR3 has 15 residues. The V gene end was trimmed by 4 bases and the J gene end by 1 base; junction bases not matched to a gene: 7. CDR3 region: CASSSPLGGSYEQYF. The DNA of the CDR3 is TGTGCCAGCAGTTCCCCCCTCGGGGGGTCCTACGAGCAGTACTTC.

V usage is TRBV7-2 and J usage is TRBJ2-1; TRBD2 matches at 11 bases. CDR3 length equals 17 residues. Germline CDR1 is SGHTA and CDR2 is FQGNSA. After removal of 0 bases from V and 10 bases from J, the junction contained 11 bases not matched to a gene. The CDR3 protein is CASSLAPTGTSGREQFF. The DNA of the CDR3 is TGTGCCAGCAGCTTAGCTCCGACCGGGACTAGCGGACGGGAGCAGTTCTTC.

The CDR3, as DNA: TGTGCCAGCAGTTTAGACTACCGGTTCGGGAATGAGCAGTTCTTC. Protein: CASSLDYRFGNEQFF. The gene calls are TRBV12-3 or TRBV12-4 and TRBJ2-1; D unclear. CDR3 length: 15 residues. V lost 1 base and J lost 7, with 14 bases in between.

This clonotype has only a few counts. This chain joins TRBV7-2 and TRBJ2-7; TRBD1 matches at 12 bases. V dropped 1 base and J dropped 5; count of bases not matched to a gene: 3. This CDR3 is built from 15 residues. Looked up from germline, CDR1 is SGHTA and CDR2 is FQGNSA. DNA of the CDR3: TGTGCCAGCAGCTTAGGGGGACAGGGGGCTGACGAGCAGTACTTC. Protein sequence: CASSLGGQGADEQYF.

The chain combines TRBV28 with TRBJ2-2; 11 positions match TRBD1. This CDR3 is built from 19 residues. Germline V gene sequence: CDR1 MDHEN, CDR2 SYDVKM. V shed 5 bases, J shed 0 bases, and the junction held 11 bases outside the gene matches. DNA of the CDR3: TGTGCCAGCAGTCACCCGGGACAGGGGGTCCTCGCGAACACCGGGGAGCTGTTTTTT. The encoded protein is CASSHPGQGVLANTGELFF. The variable domain in full, with the rest retrieved from reference TRBV28 and TRBJ2-2, is DVKVTQSSRYLVKRTGEKVFLECVQDMDHENMFWYRQDPGLGLRLIYFSYDVKMKEKGDIPEGYSVSREKKERFSLILESASTNQTSMYLCASSHPGQGVLANTGELFFGEGSRLTVL.

By its share, this clonotype is medium-sized. The rearrangement uses TRBV5-1 and TRBJ2-1, with D unclear. The CDR3 covers 14 residues. Trimming removed 4 bases from V and 4 bases from J, with 12 bases in between. Germline V CDR1 and CDR2: SGHRS, YFSETQ. Here the CDR3 DNA reads TGCGCCAGCAGCGCCGGTATGGTTTACAATGAGCAGTTCTTC. Translating gives CASSAGMVYNEQFF.

This sequence joins TRBV7-2 and TRBJ2-3, with D possibly being TRBD1 (5 bases). Germline V gene sequence: CDR1 SGHTA, CDR2 FQGNSA. This CDR3 has 15 residues. V lost 2 bases and J lost 3, with 12 bases in between. CDR3 region: CASSLWGLETDTQYF. Here the CDR3 DNA reads TGTGCCAGCAGCTTATGGGGCCTGGAAACAGATACGCAGTATTTT.

J is TRBJ2-7 and V is TRBV7-2; the match to TRBD2 covers 7 bases. The CDR3 totals 16 residues. V dropped 1 base and J dropped 0; count of bases not matched to a gene: 6. CDR1 is SGHTA, CDR2 FQGNSA, per germline. CDR3 sequence reads: CASSLGWGGSSYEQYF. CDR3 nucleotide sequence: TGTGCCAGCAGCTTAGGATGGGGGGGGAGCTCCTACGAGCAGTACTTC.

This clonotype was found many times. The chain employs TRBV5-1 and TRBJ2-5; D ambiguous. The CDR3 runs to 14 residues. Germline V gene sequence: CDR1 SGHRS, CDR2 YFSETQ. V lost 4 bases to trimming and J lost 1 base, with 11 bases between them. CDR3 amino acids: CASSPTGSQETQYF. For the CDR3, the DNA is TGCGCCAGCAGCCCGACCGGGTCCCAAGAGACCCAGTACTTC. Using reference TRBV5-1 and TRBJ2-5 for the parts outside the CDR3, the full variable domain is KAGVTQTPRYLIKTRGQQVTLSCSPISGHRSVSWYQQTPGQGLQFLFEYFSETQRNKGNFPGRFSGRQFSNSRSEMNVSTLELGDSALYLCASSPTGSQETQYFGPGTRLLVL.

This clonotype appeared many times. The chain uses TRBV10-3 and TRBJ2-5; D uncertain. V gave up 3 bases and J gave up 4 bases, with 6 bases separating them. From germline, CDR1 is ENHRY and CDR2 SYGVKD. The CDR3 has 12 residues. The CDR3 DNA sequence: TGTGCCATCAGTGAACCCAGAGAGACCCAGTACTTC. Translated, it gives CAISEPRETQYF.

This clonotype was seen a handful of times. The chain employs TRBV5-1 and TRBJ2-2; D is ambiguous. Trimming pared 6 bases from V and 4 bases from J, leaving 7 bases between. CDR3 length: 12 amino acids. CDR1 is SGHRS, CDR2 YFSETQ, per germline. The CDR3 spells CASNRGTGELFF. Here the CDR3 DNA reads TGCGCCAGCAATCGAGGCACCGGGGAGCTGTTTTTT.

This chain connects TRBV9 to TRBJ2-2, with a weak D call TRBD2 (5 bases). Per the germline V gene, CDR1 is SGDLS and CDR2 is YYNGEE. The CDR3 has 16 amino acids. The V gene lost 4 bases and the J gene lost 1 base, with 14 bases spanning the gap. This CDR3 reads CASSHQNRGNTGELFF. Written as DNA, the CDR3 is TGTGCCAGCAGCCACCAGAATCGGGGGAACACCGGGGAGCTGTTTTTT.

This clonotype turned up a few times. The rearrangement uses TRBV7-9 and TRBJ2-5; tentatively, D is TRBD2 (5 bases). V was shortened by 0 bases and J by 0 bases, with 11 bases between the two germline ends. The CDR3 has 16 amino acids. CDR1 and CDR2 from the germline V gene are SEHNR and FQNEAQ (reference sequence). CDR3 in DNA: TGTGCCAGCAGCTTAGCCCCTAGCACCAACCAAGAGACCCAGTACTTC. It is translated as CASSLAPSTNQETQYF.